This record looks at one TCR beta chain sequence and its context. This specimen comes from a study of CD8 T cells in Susac syndrome. With random hexamers, roughly 0.45 to 1 ug RNA was reverse transcribed. Each CDR3 protein is one row after TCRdb ran MiXCR on the immunoSEQ multiplex PCR reads. The sample holds about 200,000 distinct CDR3 sequences; more than 90% are singletons and the top ten take roughly 0.094%. Germline CDR1 is DFQATT and CDR2 is SNEGSKA (reference sequence). This CDR3 has 15 residues. V lost 6 bases to trimming and J lost 7 bases; unmatched junction nucleotides: 15. This chain connects TRBV20-1 to TRBJ2-7; 10 bases match TRBD1. The specimen was CD4+ T cells from PBMCs. This receptor was identified in a human donor with multiple sclerosis. CDR3 sequence (DNA): TGCAGTGCAACCCGGACAGGGGGTGTGTTTCGGGAGCAGTACTTC. Translation gives CSATRTGGVFREQYF.